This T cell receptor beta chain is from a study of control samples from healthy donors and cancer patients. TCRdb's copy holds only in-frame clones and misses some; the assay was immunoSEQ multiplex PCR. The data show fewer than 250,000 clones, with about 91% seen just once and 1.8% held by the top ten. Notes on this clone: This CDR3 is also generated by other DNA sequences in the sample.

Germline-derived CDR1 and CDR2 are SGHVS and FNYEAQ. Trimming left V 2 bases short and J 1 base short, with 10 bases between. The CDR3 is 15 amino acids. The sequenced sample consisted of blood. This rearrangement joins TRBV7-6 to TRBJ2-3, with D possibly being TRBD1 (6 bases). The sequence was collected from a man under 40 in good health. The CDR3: CASSLISGGTDTQYF. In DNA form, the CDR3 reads TGTGCCAGCAGCTTAATTTCAGGGGGCACAGATACGCAGTATTTT.